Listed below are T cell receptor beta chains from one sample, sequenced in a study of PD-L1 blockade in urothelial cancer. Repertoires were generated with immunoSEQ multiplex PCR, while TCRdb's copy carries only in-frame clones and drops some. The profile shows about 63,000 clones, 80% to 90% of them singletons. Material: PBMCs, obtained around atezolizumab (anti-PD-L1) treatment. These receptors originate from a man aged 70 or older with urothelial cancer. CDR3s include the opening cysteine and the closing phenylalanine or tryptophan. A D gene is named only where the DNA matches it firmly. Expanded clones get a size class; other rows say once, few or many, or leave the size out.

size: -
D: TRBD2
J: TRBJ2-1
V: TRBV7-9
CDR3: CATTLLAGAGNEQFF
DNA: TGTGCCACCACACTATTAGCGGGAGCGGGCAATGAGCAGTTCTTC

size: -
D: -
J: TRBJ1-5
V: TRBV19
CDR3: CATQEQGSYQPQHF
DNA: TGTGCCACCCAGGAACAGGGCAGCTATCAGCCCCAGCATTTT

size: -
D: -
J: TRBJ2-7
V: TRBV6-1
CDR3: CASGIGQYSYEQYF
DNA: TGTGCCAGCGGCATAGGACAGTATTCCTACGAGCAGTACTTC

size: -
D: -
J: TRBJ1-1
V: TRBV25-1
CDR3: CASSVYDSLMNTEAFF
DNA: TGTGCCAGCAGTGTGTACGACAGCCTAATGAACACTGAAGCTTTCTTT

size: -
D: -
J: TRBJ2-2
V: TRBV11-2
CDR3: CASSIAGSTNAGELFF
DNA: TGTGCCAGCAGCATAGCCGGGTCGACTAACGCCGGGGAGCTGTTTTTT

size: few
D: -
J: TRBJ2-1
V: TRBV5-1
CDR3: CASRSGQPGGNEQFF
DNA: TGCGCCAGCAGGTCCGGACAGCCAGGCGGCAATGAGCAGTTCTTC

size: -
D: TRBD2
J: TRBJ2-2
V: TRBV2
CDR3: CASSPGTSGGELFF
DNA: TGTGCCAGCAGTCCTGGGACTAGCGGTGGGGAGCTGTTTTTT

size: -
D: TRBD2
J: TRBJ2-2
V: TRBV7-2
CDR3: CAAGGLAGGGELFF
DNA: TGTGCTGCCGGGGGACTAGCGGGAGGCGGGGAGCTGTTTTTT

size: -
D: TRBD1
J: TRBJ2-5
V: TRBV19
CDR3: CASSNPGTGLATQYF
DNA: TGTGCCAGTAGTAATCCCGGGACAGGGCTCGCCACCCAGTACTTC

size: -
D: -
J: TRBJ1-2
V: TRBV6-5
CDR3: CASNPTQANYGYTF
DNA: TGTGCCAGCAATCCAACCCAGGCTAACTATGGCTACACCTTC

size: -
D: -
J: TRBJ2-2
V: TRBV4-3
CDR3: CASSQAFYTGELFF
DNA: TGCGCCAGCAGCCAAGCCTTCTACACCGGGGAGCTGTTTTTT

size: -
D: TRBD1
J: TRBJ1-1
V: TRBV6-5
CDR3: CASSGRDSYTEAFF
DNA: TGTGCCAGCAGTGGCCGGGACAGCTACACTGAAGCTTTCTTT

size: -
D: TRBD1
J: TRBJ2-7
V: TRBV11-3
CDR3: CASSFGTGYEQYF
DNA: TGTGCCAGCAGCTTCGGGACAGGCTACGAGCAGTACTTC

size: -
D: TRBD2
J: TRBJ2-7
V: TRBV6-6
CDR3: CVRGREQYF
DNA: TGTGTCCGCGGGAGGGAGCAGTACTTC

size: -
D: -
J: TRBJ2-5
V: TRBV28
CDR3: CASSQQETQYF
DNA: TGTGCCAGCAGCCAGCAAGAGACCCAGTACTTC

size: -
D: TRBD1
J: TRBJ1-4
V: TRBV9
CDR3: CASSPRDREKLFF
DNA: TGTGCCAGCAGCCCCCGGGACAGGGAAAAACTGTTTTTT

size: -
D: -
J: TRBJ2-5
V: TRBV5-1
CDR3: CASSLTERTAGETQYF
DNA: TGCGCCAGCAGCTTAACTGAGCGGACAGCAGGAGAGACCCAGTACTTC

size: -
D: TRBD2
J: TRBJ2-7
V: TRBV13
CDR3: CASSWGLAGLYEQYF
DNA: TGTGCCAGCAGCTGGGGACTAGCGGGACTCTACGAGCAGTACTTC

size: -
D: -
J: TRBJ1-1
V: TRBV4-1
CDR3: CASSQGREGTEAFF
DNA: TGCGCCAGCAGCCAAGGTCGGGAAGGCACTGAAGCTTTCTTT

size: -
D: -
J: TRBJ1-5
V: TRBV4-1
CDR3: CASSHGFLGRGKIQPQHF
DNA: TGCGCCAGCAGCCATGGGTTCCTAGGCAGGGGAAAGATACAGCCCCAGCATTTT

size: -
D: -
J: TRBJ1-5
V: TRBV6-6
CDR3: CASSYAESNQPQHF
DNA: TGTGCCAGCAGTTACGCTGAGAGCAATCAGCCCCAGCATTTT

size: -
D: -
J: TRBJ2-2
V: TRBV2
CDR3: CASSGTADTGELFF
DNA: TGTGCCAGCAGTGGGACAGCAGACACCGGGGAGCTGTTTTTT

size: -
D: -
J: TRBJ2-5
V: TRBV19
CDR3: CASSIVRTRGQETQYF
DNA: TGTGCCAGTAGTATAGTAAGAACAAGGGGGCAAGAGACCCAGTACTTC

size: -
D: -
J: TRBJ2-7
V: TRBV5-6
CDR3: CASSFSNYEQYF
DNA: TGTGCCAGCAGCTTTTCCAACTACGAGCAGTACTTC

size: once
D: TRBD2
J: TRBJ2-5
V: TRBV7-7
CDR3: CASGGLAGGTQYF
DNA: TGTGCCAGCGGCGGGCTAGCGGGGGGAACCCAGTACTTC

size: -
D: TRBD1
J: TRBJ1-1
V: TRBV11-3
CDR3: CASSLGPGGNTEAFF
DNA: TGTGCCAGCAGCTTAGGGCCAGGGGGGAACACTGAAGCTTTCTTT

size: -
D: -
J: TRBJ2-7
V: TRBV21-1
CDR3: CASSTRDRTYEQYF
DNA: TGTGCCAGCAGCACACGCGACAGGACCTACGAGCAGTACTTC

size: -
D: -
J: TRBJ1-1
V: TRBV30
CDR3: CAWSVRGARNTEAFF
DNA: TGTGCCTGGAGTGTACGGGGGGCCAGGAACACTGAAGCTTTCTTT

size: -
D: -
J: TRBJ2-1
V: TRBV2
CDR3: CASSADRSSYNEQFF
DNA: TGTGCCAGCTCCGCCGACAGGTCCTCCTACAATGAGCAGTTCTTC

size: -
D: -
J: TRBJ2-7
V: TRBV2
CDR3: CASSEAGNRYEQYF
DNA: TGTGCCAGCAGTGAGGCAGGGAACCGTTACGAGCAGTACTTC

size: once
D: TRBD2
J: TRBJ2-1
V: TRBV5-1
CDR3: CASSQGLADNEQFF
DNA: TGCGCCAGCAGCCAAGGACTAGCGGACAATGAGCAGTTCTTC